The rows below give T cell receptor beta chains drawn from one sample of a study of T-cell reconstitution after alpha-beta-depleted transplantation in children. TCRdb recomputed calls from the PCR reads with MiXCR, one row per CDR3 protein. The repertoire has around 240,000 distinct CDR3 sequences, approximately 9.8% of them found once; the top ten carry 5% to 6%. The sequenced sample was PBMCs from the stem cell graft donor, obtained from the stem cell graft. The source of these receptors is a human donor who donated a stem cell graft to a child with SCID. Both conserved end residues are part of each CDR3. Each record gives: D gene, J gene, CDR3 length, clone size, V gene, CDR3 protein, CDR3 DNA. A D gene is named only where the DNA matches it firmly. Rows give clone size only sometimes, using once, few, many, or a class for an expanded clone.

d_call: .; j_call: TRBJ2-1; cdr3_length: 15; clone_size: many; v_call: TRBV5-1; cdr3_aa: CASSFPMSSYNEQFF; cdr3_nt: TGCGCCAGCAGCTTCCCGATGAGCTCCTACAATGAGCAGTTCTTC
d_call: .; j_call: TRBJ1-3; cdr3_length: 15; clone_size: many; v_call: TRBV5-1; cdr3_aa: CASSLEYRSGNTIYF; cdr3_nt: TGCGCCAGCAGCTTGGAGTACAGATCTGGAAACACCATATATTTT
d_call: TRBD2; j_call: TRBJ2-7; cdr3_length: 16; clone_size: many; v_call: TRBV7-2; cdr3_aa: CASSLMAGGLSYEQYF; cdr3_nt: TGTGCCAGCAGCTTAATGGCGGGGGGGCTATCCTACGAGCAGTACTTC
d_call: .; j_call: TRBJ2-2; cdr3_length: 16; clone_size: many; v_call: TRBV15; cdr3_aa: CATSRVRVSGTGELFF; cdr3_nt: TGTGCCACCAGCAGAGTCAGGGTCAGCGGCACCGGGGAGCTGTTTTTT
d_call: .; j_call: TRBJ1-5; cdr3_length: 12; clone_size: many; v_call: TRBV20-1; cdr3_aa: CSATGDNQPQHF; cdr3_nt: TGCAGTGCTACGGGGGACAATCAGCCCCAGCATTTT
d_call: .; j_call: TRBJ1-6; cdr3_length: 16; clone_size: many; v_call: TRBV12-3/TRBV12-4; cdr3_aa: CASSFSPFSYNSPLHF; cdr3_nt: TGTGCCAGCAGTTTTTCCCCCTTCTCCTATAATTCACCCCTCCACTTT
d_call: TRBD1; j_call: TRBJ2-7; cdr3_length: 14; clone_size: few; v_call: TRBV6-2/TRBV6-3; cdr3_aa: CASSHGTGSYEQYF; cdr3_nt: TGTGCCAGCAGCCACGGGACAGGCTCCTACGAGCAGTACTTC
d_call: .; j_call: TRBJ2-3; cdr3_length: 16; clone_size: many; v_call: TRBV7-2; cdr3_aa: CASSLKPGLRTDTQYF; cdr3_nt: TGTGCCAGCAGCCTTAAACCGGGACTGCGCACAGATACGCAGTATTTT
d_call: .; j_call: TRBJ1-6; cdr3_length: 13; clone_size: many; v_call: TRBV12-3/TRBV12-4; cdr3_aa: CASGLGGNSPLHF; cdr3_nt: TGTGCCAGCGGGCTCGGAGGGAATTCACCCCTCCACTTT
d_call: TRBD1; j_call: TRBJ1-2; cdr3_length: 12; clone_size: many; v_call: TRBV20-1; cdr3_aa: CRAQGNSEGYTF; cdr3_nt: TGCAGAGCACAGGGGAACTCGGAGGGCTACACCTTC
d_call: TRBD1; j_call: TRBJ2-2; cdr3_length: 15; clone_size: many; v_call: TRBV5-1; cdr3_aa: CASSPRTGTIGELFF; cdr3_nt: TGCGCCAGCAGCCCTCGGACAGGGACGATCGGGGAGCTGTTTTTT
d_call: .; j_call: TRBJ2-7; cdr3_length: 17; clone_size: many; v_call: TRBV4-3; cdr3_aa: CASSPGAHGQELYEQYF; cdr3_nt: TGCGCCAGCAGCCCAGGCGCCCATGGGCAGGAGCTCTACGAGCAGTACTTC
d_call: TRBD2; j_call: TRBJ2-3; cdr3_length: 15; clone_size: many; v_call: TRBV10-3; cdr3_aa: CAISTGTSLADTQYF; cdr3_nt: TGTGCCATCAGCACCGGGACTAGCTTAGCAGATACGCAGTATTTT
d_call: .; j_call: TRBJ1-1; cdr3_length: 15; clone_size: many; v_call: TRBV18; cdr3_aa: CASSPGTGPNTEAFF; cdr3_nt: TGTGCCAGCTCACCGGGGACGGGACCCAACACTGAAGCTTTCTTT
d_call: .; j_call: TRBJ1-4; cdr3_length: 15; clone_size: .; v_call: TRBV4-3; cdr3_aa: CASSQERGGREKLFF; cdr3_nt: TGCGCCAGCAGCCAAGAACGTGGAGGGAGAGAAAAACTGTTTTTT
d_call: TRBD1; j_call: TRBJ1-3; cdr3_length: 13; clone_size: many; v_call: TRBV18; cdr3_aa: CASSPSLSGTGNF; cdr3_nt: TGTGCCAGCTCGCCATCACTCTCCGGGACAGGGAATTTT
d_call: TRBD1; j_call: TRBJ1-1; cdr3_length: 15; clone_size: many; v_call: TRBV5-1; cdr3_aa: CASSPGQGWNTEAFF; cdr3_nt: TGCGCCAGCAGCCCCGGACAGGGTTGGAACACTGAAGCTTTCTTT
d_call: TRBD1; j_call: TRBJ2-2; cdr3_length: 16; clone_size: many; v_call: TRBV4-3; cdr3_aa: CASSQLSGQFTGELFF; cdr3_nt: TGCGCCAGCAGCCAATTATCGGGACAGTTCACCGGGGAGCTGTTTTTT
d_call: TRBD1; j_call: TRBJ2-4; cdr3_length: 19; clone_size: .; v_call: TRBV3-1; cdr3_aa: CASSQGGEGADPLRNIQYF; cdr3_nt: TGTGCCAGCAGCCAAGGGGGCGAGGGGGCGGACCCACTCAGAAACATTCAGTACTTC
d_call: .; j_call: TRBJ1-4; cdr3_length: 16; clone_size: many; v_call: TRBV5-1; cdr3_aa: CASSPPPAGARGKLFF; cdr3_nt: TGCGCCAGCAGCCCACCCCCGGCAGGGGCCCGAGGGAAACTGTTTTTT
d_call: TRBD2; j_call: TRBJ2-3; cdr3_length: 17; clone_size: many; v_call: TRBV7-2; cdr3_aa: CASSPRTSGGPTDTQYF; cdr3_nt: TGTGCCAGCAGCCCCCGGACTAGCGGGGGCCCCACAGATACGCAGTATTTT
d_call: .; j_call: TRBJ1-1; cdr3_length: 14; clone_size: many; v_call: TRBV5-1; cdr3_aa: CASSSGQRHTEAFF; cdr3_nt: TGCGCCAGCAGCTCCGGACAGCGGCACACTGAAGCTTTCTTT
d_call: .; j_call: TRBJ2-4; cdr3_length: 15; clone_size: many; v_call: TRBV7-9; cdr3_aa: CASSLALDGQNIQYF; cdr3_nt: TGTGCCAGCAGCTTAGCTTTGGACGGCCAAAACATTCAGTACTTC
d_call: .; j_call: TRBJ1-2; cdr3_length: 18; clone_size: many; v_call: TRBV6-2/TRBV6-3; cdr3_aa: CASSLLRGWGAGNYGYTF; cdr3_nt: TGTGCCAGCAGTCTACTCAGGGGTTGGGGGGCCGGTAACTATGGCTACACCTTC
d_call: TRBD2; j_call: TRBJ2-3; cdr3_length: 15; clone_size: many; v_call: TRBV20-1; cdr3_aa: CSAELAGINTDTQYF; cdr3_nt: TGCAGTGCTGAGCTAGCGGGGATCAACACAGATACGCAGTATTTT
d_call: .; j_call: TRBJ1-2; cdr3_length: 11; clone_size: many; v_call: TRBV28; cdr3_aa: CASSLPSGYTF; cdr3_nt: TGTGCCAGCAGTTTACCTTCGGGCTACACCTTC
d_call: .; j_call: TRBJ1-6; cdr3_length: 16; clone_size: .; v_call: TRBV2; cdr3_aa: CASLVGQTLKNSPLHF; cdr3_nt: TGTGCCAGCTTGGTTGGACAGACACTAAAGAATTCACCCCTCCACTTT
d_call: .; j_call: TRBJ2-2; cdr3_length: 14; clone_size: many; v_call: TRBV15; cdr3_aa: CATSSRANTGELFF; cdr3_nt: TGTGCCACCAGCAGCAGGGCGAACACCGGGGAGCTGTTTTTT
d_call: TRBD1; j_call: TRBJ2-7; cdr3_length: 16; clone_size: many; v_call: TRBV5-1; cdr3_aa: CASSLVAGTASYEQYF; cdr3_nt: TGCGCCAGCAGCTTGGTCGCCGGGACAGCCTCCTACGAGCAGTACTTC
d_call: .; j_call: TRBJ1-1; cdr3_length: 15; clone_size: many; v_call: TRBV6-5; cdr3_aa: CASSYSPGRGFEAFF; cdr3_nt: TGTGCCAGCAGTTACTCTCCAGGGAGGGGATTCGAAGCTTTCTTT
d_call: .; j_call: TRBJ2-5; cdr3_length: 11; clone_size: many; v_call: TRBV20-1; cdr3_aa: CSARGPGHPYF; cdr3_nt: TGCAGTGCTAGAGGTCCGGGACACCCCTACTTC
d_call: TRBD1; j_call: TRBJ1-3; cdr3_length: 16; clone_size: few; v_call: TRBV7-2; cdr3_aa: CASSLQGAATGNTIYF; cdr3_nt: TGTGCCAGCAGCTTACAGGGGGCAGCGACTGGAAACACCATATATTTT
d_call: .; j_call: TRBJ1-4; cdr3_length: 14; clone_size: many; v_call: TRBV5-1; cdr3_aa: CASSSDGVNEKLFF; cdr3_nt: TGCGCCAGCAGCTCGGACGGTGTTAATGAAAAACTGTTTTTT
d_call: TRBD2; j_call: TRBJ2-5; cdr3_length: 15; clone_size: many; v_call: TRBV20-1; cdr3_aa: CSAAPGLAAQETQYF; cdr3_nt: TGCAGTGCCGCTCCGGGACTAGCGGCCCAAGAGACCCAGTACTTC
d_call: .; j_call: TRBJ1-1; cdr3_length: 12; clone_size: .; v_call: TRBV20-1; cdr3_aa: CSAQDRNTEAFF; cdr3_nt: TGCAGTGCTCAGGACAGAAACACTGAAGCTTTCTTT
d_call: TRBD2; j_call: TRBJ2-1; cdr3_length: 15; clone_size: many; v_call: TRBV7-3; cdr3_aa: CASSLERGQYNEQFF; cdr3_nt: TGTGCCAGCAGCTTGGAGCGGGGGCAATACAATGAGCAGTTCTTC
d_call: .; j_call: TRBJ2-2; cdr3_length: 14; clone_size: many; v_call: TRBV29-1; cdr3_aa: CSVSSWRDTGELFF; cdr3_nt: TGCAGCGTGTCAAGTTGGCGGGACACCGGGGAGCTGTTTTTT
d_call: .; j_call: TRBJ2-1; cdr3_length: 13; clone_size: many; v_call: TRBV29-1; cdr3_aa: CSVEGDTNNEQFF; cdr3_nt: TGCAGCGTTGAAGGGGACACCAACAATGAGCAGTTCTTC
d_call: TRBD2; j_call: TRBJ2-3; cdr3_length: 17; clone_size: many; v_call: TRBV12-3/TRBV12-4; cdr3_aa: CASSLGLAGARTDTQYF; cdr3_nt: TGTGCCAGCAGTTTAGGTCTAGCGGGGGCCCGCACAGATACGCAGTATTTT
d_call: .; j_call: TRBJ2-7; cdr3_length: 15; clone_size: many; v_call: TRBV6-4; cdr3_aa: CASSENAGSSYEQYF; cdr3_nt: TGTGCCAGCAGTGAGAACGCGGGAAGCTCCTACGAGCAGTACTTC
d_call: TRBD2; j_call: TRBJ2-3; cdr3_length: 14; clone_size: few; v_call: TRBV5-1; cdr3_aa: CASTPGSGGDTQYF; cdr3_nt: TGCGCCAGCACGCCGGGTAGCGGGGGAGATACGCAGTATTTT
d_call: .; j_call: TRBJ2-2; cdr3_length: 18; clone_size: few; v_call: TRBV7-7; cdr3_aa: CASSLEVGQGARAGELFF; cdr3_nt: TGTGCCAGCAGCTTAGAAGTCGGGCAAGGGGCCAGGGCCGGGGAGCTGTTTTTT
d_call: TRBD2; j_call: TRBJ2-1; cdr3_length: 19; clone_size: .; v_call: TRBV18; cdr3_aa: CASSSPTIGGGGTLVEQFF; cdr3_nt: TGTGCCAGCTCATCCCCCACCATAGGTGGCGGGGGGACTCTAGTTGAGCAGTTCTTC
d_call: TRBD2; j_call: TRBJ2-5; cdr3_length: 15; clone_size: many; v_call: TRBV20-1; cdr3_aa: CSARSPGRAQETQYF; cdr3_nt: TGCAGTGCTAGATCCCCTGGGAGGGCCCAAGAGACCCAGTACTTC
d_call: .; j_call: TRBJ2-3; cdr3_length: 14; clone_size: many; v_call: TRBV7-2; cdr3_aa: CASSSRTGPDTQYF; cdr3_nt: TGTGCCAGCAGCTCAAGGACGGGACCAGATACGCAGTATTTT
d_call: TRBD2; j_call: TRBJ2-3; cdr3_length: 16; clone_size: many; v_call: TRBV7-8; cdr3_aa: CASSLSLAGVTDTQYF; cdr3_nt: TGTGCCAGCAGCTTATCACTAGCGGGGGTCACGGATACGCAGTATTTT
d_call: .; j_call: TRBJ1-1; cdr3_length: 12; clone_size: .; v_call: TRBV28; cdr3_aa: CASSLYSTEAFF; cdr3_nt: TGTGCCAGCAGTTTATATTCGACAGAAGCTTTCTTT
d_call: TRBD1; j_call: TRBJ1-2; cdr3_length: 16; clone_size: many; v_call: TRBV27; cdr3_aa: CASSRDRGTANYGYTF; cdr3_nt: TGTGCCAGCAGTCGTGACCGCGGGACAGCTAACTATGGCTACACCTTC
d_call: .; j_call: TRBJ2-2; cdr3_length: 16; clone_size: many; v_call: TRBV12-3/TRBV12-4; cdr3_aa: CASTETSGANTGELFF; cdr3_nt: TGTGCCAGCACCGAAACGTCGGGAGCGAACACCGGGGAGCTGTTTTTT
d_call: TRBD1; j_call: TRBJ1-2; cdr3_length: 16; clone_size: many; v_call: TRBV5-1; cdr3_aa: CASSLGGLGQNYGYTF; cdr3_nt: TGCGCCAGCAGCTTGGGAGGCCTGGGACAGAACTATGGCTACACCTTC
d_call: .; j_call: TRBJ1-1; cdr3_length: 13; clone_size: many; v_call: TRBV20-1; cdr3_aa: CSATQEGNTEAFF; cdr3_nt: TGCAGTGCTACCCAGGAGGGTAACACTGAAGCTTTCTTT
d_call: .; j_call: TRBJ2-7; cdr3_length: 15; clone_size: many; v_call: TRBV5-1; cdr3_aa: CASSLGQFSTYEQYF; cdr3_nt: TGCGCCAGCAGCTTGGGGCAGTTCTCAACCTACGAGCAGTACTTC
d_call: TRBD1; j_call: TRBJ1-5; cdr3_length: 18; clone_size: .; v_call: TRBV12-3/TRBV12-4; cdr3_aa: CASSFGTGNINSNQPQHF; cdr3_nt: TGTGCCAGCAGTTTTGGGACAGGGAACATTAATAGCAATCAGCCCCAGCATTTT
d_call: .; j_call: TRBJ1-2; cdr3_length: 15; clone_size: many; v_call: TRBV28; cdr3_aa: CASSPTDSYNYGYTF; cdr3_nt: TGTGCCAGCAGTCCGACGGACAGCTACAACTATGGCTACACCTTC
d_call: .; j_call: TRBJ2-6; cdr3_length: 15; clone_size: many; v_call: TRBV7-9; cdr3_aa: CASSPSYSGANVLTF; cdr3_nt: TGTGCCAGCAGCCCTAGCTACTCTGGGGCCAACGTCCTGACTTTC
d_call: .; j_call: TRBJ2-7; cdr3_length: 13; clone_size: many; v_call: TRBV29-1; cdr3_aa: CSVRGGSAYEQYF; cdr3_nt: TGCAGCGTTAGGGGGGGGTCCGCCTACGAGCAGTACTTC
d_call: .; j_call: TRBJ2-2; cdr3_length: 13; clone_size: .; v_call: TRBV7-3; cdr3_aa: CASSPGQSGELFF; cdr3_nt: TGTGCCAGCAGCCCAGGACAGAGCGGGGAGCTGTTTTTT
d_call: .; j_call: TRBJ2-1; cdr3_length: 16; clone_size: .; v_call: TRBV4-1; cdr3_aa: CASSQGVQVESERQFF; cdr3_nt: TGCGCCAGCAGCCAAGGGGTCCAGGTCGAATCAGAAAGGCAGTTCTTC
d_call: .; j_call: TRBJ1-1; cdr3_length: 15; clone_size: many; v_call: TRBV15; cdr3_aa: CATSGLGLMNTEAFF; cdr3_nt: TGTGCCACCAGCGGTCTGGGACTGATGAACACTGAAGCTTTCTTT
d_call: .; j_call: TRBJ2-7; cdr3_length: 14; clone_size: many; v_call: TRBV6-5; cdr3_aa: CASSYSTLGNEQYF; cdr3_nt: TGTGCCAGCAGTTACTCGACACTCGGTAACGAGCAGTACTTC